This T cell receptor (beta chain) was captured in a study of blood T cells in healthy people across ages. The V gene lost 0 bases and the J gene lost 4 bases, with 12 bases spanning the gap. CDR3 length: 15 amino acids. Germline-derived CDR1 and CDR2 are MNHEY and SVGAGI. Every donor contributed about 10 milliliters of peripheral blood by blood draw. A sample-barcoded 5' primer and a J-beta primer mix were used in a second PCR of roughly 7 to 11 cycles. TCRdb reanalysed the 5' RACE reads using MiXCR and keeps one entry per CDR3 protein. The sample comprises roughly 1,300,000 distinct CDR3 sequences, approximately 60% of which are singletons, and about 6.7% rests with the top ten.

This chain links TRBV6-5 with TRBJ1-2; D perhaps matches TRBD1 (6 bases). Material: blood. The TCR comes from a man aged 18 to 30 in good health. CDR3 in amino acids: CASSYSSGQLYGYTF. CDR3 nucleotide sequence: TGTGCCAGCAGTTACTCGTCCGGACAGCTCTATGGCTACACCTTC.